This T cell receptor (beta chain) is from a study of STAT5B mutations in CD4+ large granular lymphocyte leukemia. Sequencing used immunoSEQ multiplex PCR; TCRdb keeps in-frame clones, though not all of them. The table lists more than 9,500 clones, about four fifths of them singletons. Germline V gene sequence: CDR1 SGHTS, CDR2 YDEGEE. CDR3 length equals 14 residues. Trimming stripped 0 bases from V and 5 bases from J, with 10 bases between. This sequence joins TRBV5-8 and TRBJ2-3, with D perhaps matching TRBD1 (5 bases). The sample was PBMCs. The TCR sequence derives from a man in his 60s with CD4+ T-cell large granular lymphocyte leukemia. CDR3: CASSLEGRRDTQYF. The CDR3, as DNA: TGTGCCAGCAGCTTGGAGGGGCGCAGAGATACGCAGTATTTT.